This is a list of T cell receptor beta chains from one sample in a study of blood T cell repertoires in COVID-19. The table came from immunoSEQ multiplex PCR; TCRdb's copy has only in-frame clones and leaves some out. The sample holds approximately 22,000 clones, more than 80% seen once. Sequenced material: peripheral blood. Every receptor here comes from a human donor in a cohort sampled during active COVID-19. The CDR3 runs from the conserved cysteine through the conserved F or W. Each record gives: V gene, J gene, CDR3 protein.

v_call: TRBV7-9
j_call: TRBJ2-3
cdr3_aa: CASSFSGKADTQYF

v_call: TRBV6-5
j_call: TRBJ1-1
cdr3_aa: CASSYSGRGTEAFF

v_call: TRBV7-9
j_call: TRBJ1-1
cdr3_aa: CASSSGSDSAEAFF

v_call: TRBV11-2
j_call: TRBJ2-1
cdr3_aa: CASSLGQGGSYNEQFF

v_call: TRBV27
j_call: TRBJ1-2
cdr3_aa: CASSLQVNYGYTF

v_call: TRBV2
j_call: TRBJ1-2
cdr3_aa: CASSPLAGPRTNYGYTF

v_call: TRBV27
j_call: TRBJ2-7
cdr3_aa: CASSLLGTGGEEYYYEQYF

v_call: TRBV7-9
j_call: TRBJ1-4
cdr3_aa: CASSLGGQFNEKLFF

v_call: TRBV30
j_call: TRBJ1-3
cdr3_aa: CAWRPANTIYF

v_call: TRBV3-1/TRBV3-2
j_call: TRBJ1-2
cdr3_aa: CASSLGSGTGGGYTF

v_call: TRBV11-2
j_call: TRBJ1-4
cdr3_aa: CASSFGKGILNEKLFF